The 11 T cell receptor beta chains below come from one sample, sequenced in a study of identical twins. MiXCR, run by TCRdb on the 5' RACE reads, gives a single entry per CDR3 protein. Among approximately 410,000 distinct CDR3 sequences listed, approximately 18% were seen once. Sequencing was carried out using naive T cells sorted from blood. The receptor source for this set is a man aged 45 to 65 in good health.

This clonotype has more than one count but fewer than ten. The chain is built from TRBV5-1 and TRBJ2-2; D is unresolved. CDR1 SGHRS and CDR2 YFSETQ come from the germline V gene. Trimming removed 0 bases from V and 6 bases from J, with 9 bases in between. The CDR3 contains 14 residues. This CDR3 is CASSLGSGAGELFF. The DNA of the CDR3 is TGCGCCAGCAGCTTGGGCTCAGGTGCCGGGGAGCTGTTTTTT.

This clonotype was observed a few times. V is TRBV10-3 and J is TRBJ1-1; possible D gene TRBD1, 6 bases. CDR1 and CDR2 from the germline V gene are ENHRY and SYGVKD. This CDR3 is built from 14 residues. Trimming left V 2 bases short and J 6 bases short, with 13 bases between. CDR3 bases: TGTGCCATCAGTGAGCCGGGGCCAGGGGCTGAAGCTTTCTTT. Translation: CAISEPGPGAEAFF.

This clonotype was observed a handful of times. The chain recombines TRBV15 with TRBJ2-3; 8 positions match TRBD2. V shed 0 bases, J shed 4 bases, and the junction held 6 bases outside the gene matches. CDR1 and CDR2 (germline): LNHNV, YYDKDF (reference sequence). This CDR3 has 16 residues. This CDR3 reads CATSREKRGIADTQYF. DNA for the CDR3: TGTGCCACCAGCAGAGAGAAGCGGGGGATCGCAGATACGCAGTATTTT.

The chain combines TRBV5-6 with TRBJ1-1; possible D gene TRBD1, 5 bases. Germline V gives CDR1 SGHDT, CDR2 YYEEEE. The CDR3 totals 14 residues. V lost 5 bases and J lost 7, with 18 bases in between. Here the CDR3 reads CASRTRGIRNEAFF. The CDR3 region has the DNA TGTGCCAGCAGGACACGGGGGATCAGGAATGAAGCTTTCTTT.

This clonotype was detected a few times. The rearrangement uses TRBV7-2 and TRBJ2-7; 9 nucleotides agree with TRBD1. The J segment lost 6 bases and the V segment lost 5 bases, leaving 8 bases of the junction unmatched. The CDR3 sequence is 14 residues long. CDR1 is SGHTA and CDR2 is FQGNSA in the germline V gene. In DNA form, the CDR3 reads TGTGCCAGCAGCGCCCAACAGGGGGCAGTCGAGCAGTACTTC. This encodes CASSAQQGAVEQYF.

This clonotype was observed a few times. The chain employs TRBV6-5 and TRBJ2-2, with 10 bases fitting TRBD2. The CDR3 runs to 15 residues. The V gene's germline CDR1 is MNHEY and CDR2 SVGAGI. V shed 2 bases and J 6 bases; nucleotides not matched to a gene: 3. CDR3 nucleotide sequence: TGTGCCAGCAGTTACCTAGCGGGAGAATCCGGGGAGCTGTTTTTT. Translation gives CASSYLAGESGELFF.

This clonotype was seen repeatedly, ten times or more. The junction departs from the called germline gene at one end, perhaps through a read error. The chain carries TRBV5-1 and TRBJ2-7; either TRBD1 or TRBD2 may fit D (5 bases each). The CDR3 totals 12 residues. Germline V gives CDR1 SGHRS, CDR2 YFSETQ. CDR3 residues: CASSLEGYEQYF. The CDR3 region has the DNA TGTGCCAGCAGCTTAGAGGGGTACGAGCAGTACTTC.

The table lists this clonotype with many counts. V and J are TRBV6-6 and TRBJ2-7; D ambiguous. CDR1 and CDR2 (germline): MNHNY, SVGAGI (reference sequence). This CDR3 spans 13 amino acids. V was cut by 11 bases and J by 3 bases, with 17 bases left in between. DNA for the CDR3: TGTGCCGGAATGGGTGTTACCCTCTACGAGCAGTACTTC. Its translation is CAGMGVTLYEQYF.

This clonotype was counted only a few times. This sequence joins TRBV12-3 or TRBV12-4 and TRBJ2-1; tentatively, D is TRBD2 (5 bases). The CDR3 is 15 residues long. V was trimmed by 2 bases and J by 6 bases, leaving 14 bases between them. The CDR3 spells CASSLTGYFANEQFF. The CDR3 DNA reads as TGTGCCAGCAGTTTAACGGGGTATTTCGCCAATGAGCAGTTCTTC.

The V call is TRBV6-1, the J call TRBJ1-1, with D perhaps TRBD1 (6 bases). Trimming took off 5 bases at V and 7 bases at J, with 14 bases between the two ends. The CDR3 runs to 13 residues. CDR1 is MNHNS and CDR2 is SASEGT in the germline V gene. As DNA, the CDR3 is TGTGCCAGCAGTATTCTGGACAGTTTTGAAGCTTTCTTT. It is translated as CASSILDSFEAFF.

This clonotype was found many times. V and J are TRBV4-1 and TRBJ1-5; 8 bases match TRBD1. Germline V lookup: CDR1 MGHRA, CDR2 YSYEKL. The CDR3 spans 16 residues. V lost 3 bases, J lost 5 bases, and 9 bases stayed unmatched. CDR3 nucleotides: TGCGCCAGCAGCCACCAGACAGGGGCCCACGATCAGCCCCAGCATTTT. This codes for CASSHQTGAHDQPQHF.